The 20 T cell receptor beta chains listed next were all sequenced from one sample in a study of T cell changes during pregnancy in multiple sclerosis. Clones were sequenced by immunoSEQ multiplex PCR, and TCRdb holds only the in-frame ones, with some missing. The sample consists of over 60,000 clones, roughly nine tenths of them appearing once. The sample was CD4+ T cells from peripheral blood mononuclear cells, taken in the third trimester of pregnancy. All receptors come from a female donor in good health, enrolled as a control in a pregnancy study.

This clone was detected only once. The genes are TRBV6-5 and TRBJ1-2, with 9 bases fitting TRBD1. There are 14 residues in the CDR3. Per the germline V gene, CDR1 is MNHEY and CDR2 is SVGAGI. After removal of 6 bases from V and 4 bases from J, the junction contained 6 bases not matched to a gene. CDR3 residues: CASRQRDRAYGYTF. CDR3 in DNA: TGTGCCAGCAGGCAACGGGACAGGGCCTATGGCTACACCTTC.

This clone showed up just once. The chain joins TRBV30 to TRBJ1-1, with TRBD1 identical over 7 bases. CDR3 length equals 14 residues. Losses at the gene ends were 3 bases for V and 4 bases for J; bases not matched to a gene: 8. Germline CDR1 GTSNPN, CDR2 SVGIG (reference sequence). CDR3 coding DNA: TGTGCCTGGAGGGTAGGGACAGCCGGCACTGAAGCTTTCTTT. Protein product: CAWRVGTAGTEAFF.

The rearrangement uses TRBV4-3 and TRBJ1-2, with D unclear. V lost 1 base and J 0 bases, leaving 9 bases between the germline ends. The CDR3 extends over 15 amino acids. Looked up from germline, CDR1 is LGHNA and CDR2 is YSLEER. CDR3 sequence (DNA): TGCGCCAGCAGCCAAGGACAAGAAGCTAACTATGGCTACACCTTC. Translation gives CASSQGQEANYGYTF.

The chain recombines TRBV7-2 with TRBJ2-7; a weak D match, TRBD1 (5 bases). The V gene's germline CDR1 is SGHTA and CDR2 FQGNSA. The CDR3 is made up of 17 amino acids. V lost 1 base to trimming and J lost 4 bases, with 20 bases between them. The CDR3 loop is CASSLVGPTLLVYEQYF. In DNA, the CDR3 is TGTGCCAGCAGCTTAGTGGGGCCGACGTTGCTCGTATACGAGCAGTACTTC.

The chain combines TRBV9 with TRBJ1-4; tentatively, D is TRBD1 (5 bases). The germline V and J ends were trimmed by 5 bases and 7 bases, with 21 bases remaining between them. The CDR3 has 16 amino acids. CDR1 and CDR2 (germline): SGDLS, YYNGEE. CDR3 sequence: CASSQGTSGGGEKLFF. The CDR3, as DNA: TGTGCCAGCAGTCAAGGGACTTCTGGGGGGGGTGAAAAACTGTTTTTT.

CDR3: CASSLTGGGELFF. The DNA for the CDR3 is TGTGCCAGCAGCTTGACTGGAGGGGGGGAGCTGTTTTTT. J is TRBJ2-2 and V is TRBV5-4; a weak D match, TRBD2 (6 bases). Germline CDR1 and CDR2: SGHNT and YYREEE (reference sequence). V shed 1 base and J shed 8 bases, with 9 bases lying between them. The CDR3 sequence is 13 residues long.

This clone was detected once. CDR3: CASSLTAGGNQPQHF. CDR3 in DNA: TGTGCCAGCAGCTTGACTGCGGGAGGCAATCAGCCCCAGCATTTT. The chain recombines TRBV7-2 with TRBJ1-5; D remains unclear. Germline loops: CDR1 SGHTA, CDR2 FQGNSA. Trimming shortened V by 3 bases and J by 2 bases, and 11 bases separated the two germline ends. CDR3 length: 15 residues.

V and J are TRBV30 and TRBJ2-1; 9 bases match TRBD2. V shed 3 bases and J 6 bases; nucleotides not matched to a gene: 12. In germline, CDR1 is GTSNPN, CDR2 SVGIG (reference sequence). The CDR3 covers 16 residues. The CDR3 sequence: CAWRKIRSGGSNEQFF. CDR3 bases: TGTGCCTGGAGAAAAATTAGAAGCGGGGGGAGCAATGAGCAGTTCTTC.

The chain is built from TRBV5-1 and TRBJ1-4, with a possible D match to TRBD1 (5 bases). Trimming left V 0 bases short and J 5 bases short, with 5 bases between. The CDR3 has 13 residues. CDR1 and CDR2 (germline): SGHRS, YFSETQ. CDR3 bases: TGCGCCAGCAGCTTGGGACAGAATGAAAAACTGTTTTTT. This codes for CASSLGQNEKLFF.

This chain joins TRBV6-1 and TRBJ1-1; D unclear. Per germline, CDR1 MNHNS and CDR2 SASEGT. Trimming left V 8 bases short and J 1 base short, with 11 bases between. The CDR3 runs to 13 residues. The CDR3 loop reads CASSALGNTEAFF. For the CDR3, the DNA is TGTGCCAGCTCAGCGTTGGGGAACACTGAAGCTTTCTTT.

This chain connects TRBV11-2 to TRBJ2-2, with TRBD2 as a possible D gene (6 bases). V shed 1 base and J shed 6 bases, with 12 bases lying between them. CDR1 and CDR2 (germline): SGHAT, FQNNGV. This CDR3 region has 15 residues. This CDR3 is CASSLAAGGSGELFF. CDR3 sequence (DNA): TGTGCCAGCAGCTTAGCCGCCGGGGGATCCGGGGAGCTGTTTTTT.

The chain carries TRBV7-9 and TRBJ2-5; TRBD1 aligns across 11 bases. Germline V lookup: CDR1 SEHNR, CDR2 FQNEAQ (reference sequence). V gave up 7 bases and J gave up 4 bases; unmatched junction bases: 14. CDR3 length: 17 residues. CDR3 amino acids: CASTQTRTGTGGETQYF. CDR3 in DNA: TGTGCCAGCACCCAAACGAGAACCGGGACAGGGGGAGAGACCCAGTACTTC.

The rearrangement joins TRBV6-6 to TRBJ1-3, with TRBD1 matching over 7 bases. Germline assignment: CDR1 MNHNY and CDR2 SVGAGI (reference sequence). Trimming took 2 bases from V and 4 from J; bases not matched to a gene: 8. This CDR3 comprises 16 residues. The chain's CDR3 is CASSYADRAGGNTIYF. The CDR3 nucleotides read TGTGCCAGCAGTTACGCTGACAGGGCCGGAGGAAACACCATATATTTT.

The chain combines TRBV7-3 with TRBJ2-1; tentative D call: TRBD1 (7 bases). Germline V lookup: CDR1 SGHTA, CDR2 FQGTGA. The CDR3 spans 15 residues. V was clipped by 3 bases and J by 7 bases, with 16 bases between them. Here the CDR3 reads CASSFQGGIGNEQFF. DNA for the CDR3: TGTGCCAGCAGCTTCCAGGGGGGTATCGGAAATGAGCAGTTCTTC.

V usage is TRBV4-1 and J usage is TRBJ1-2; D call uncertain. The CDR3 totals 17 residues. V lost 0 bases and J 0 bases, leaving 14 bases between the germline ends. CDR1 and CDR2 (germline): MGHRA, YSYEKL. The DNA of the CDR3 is TGCGCCAGCAGCCAAGATCTTATCGTACTTGCTAACTATGGCTACACCTTC. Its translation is CASSQDLIVLANYGYTF.

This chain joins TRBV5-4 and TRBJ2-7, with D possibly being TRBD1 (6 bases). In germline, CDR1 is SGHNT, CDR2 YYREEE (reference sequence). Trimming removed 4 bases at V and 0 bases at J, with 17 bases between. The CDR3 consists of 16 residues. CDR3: CASSRGAGAISYEQYF. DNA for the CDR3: TGTGCCAGCAGCCGAGGGGCAGGGGCTATCTCCTACGAGCAGTACTTC.

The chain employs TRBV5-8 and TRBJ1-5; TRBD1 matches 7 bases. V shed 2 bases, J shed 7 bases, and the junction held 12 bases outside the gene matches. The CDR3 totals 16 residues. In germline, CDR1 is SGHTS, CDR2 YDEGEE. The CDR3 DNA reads TGTGCCAGCAGCTTTTTGGGACAGCTCCCGGGACAGCCCCAGCATTTT. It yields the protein CASSFLGQLPGQPQHF.

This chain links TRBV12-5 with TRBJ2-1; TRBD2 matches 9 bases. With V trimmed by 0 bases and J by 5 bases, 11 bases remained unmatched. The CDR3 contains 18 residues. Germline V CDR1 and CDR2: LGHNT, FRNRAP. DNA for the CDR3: TGTGCTAGTGGTTTGGTATTCTTGGGGGCGGGGGGGGACAATGAGCAGTTCTTC. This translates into CASGLVFLGAGGDNEQFF.

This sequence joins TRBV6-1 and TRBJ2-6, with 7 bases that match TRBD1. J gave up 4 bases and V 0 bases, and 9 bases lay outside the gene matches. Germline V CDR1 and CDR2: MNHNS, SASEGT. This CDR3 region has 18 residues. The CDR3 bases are TGTGCCAGCAGTGAAGCCTTTTTGAGGGGACAGGGGGCCAACGTCCTGACTTTC. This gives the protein CASSEAFLRGQGANVLTF.

The CDR3 nucleotides are TGTGCCAGCAGCGTCGCAGGGGGAGGCAATCAGCCCCAGCATTTT. Its translation is CASSVAGGGNQPQHF. The J gene is TRBJ1-5, the V gene TRBV9, with TRBD1 matching 7 bases. Germline V gives CDR1 SGDLS, CDR2 YYNGEE. Losses at the gene ends were 2 bases for V and 2 bases for J; bases not matched to a gene: 4. This CDR3 region has 15 residues.